Reported below is one T cell receptor beta chain. This entry belongs to a study of T cell changes during pregnancy in multiple sclerosis. Data came from immunoSEQ multiplex PCR; TCRdb stores just in-frame clones and leaves some out. The table has about 49,000 clones, about 90% seen once. The CDR3 sequence is 14 residues long. In germline, CDR1 is SGHVS, CDR2 FQNEAQ. The V and J ends lost 0 bases and 4 bases respectively, with 10 bases between them. The chain employs TRBV7-8 and TRBJ2-7, with a weak D call TRBD1 (5 bases). The sequence came from a female donor in good health, enrolled as a control in a pregnancy study. Material: CD4+ T cells from peripheral blood mononuclear cells, obtained in the second trimester of pregnancy. CDR3 amino acids: CASSLAPGFYEQYF. CDR3 bases: TGTGCCAGCAGCTTAGCCCCAGGGTTTTACGAGCAGTACTTC. Full variable domain (remainder filled in from reference TRBV7-8 and TRBJ2-7): GAGVSQSPRYKVAKRGQDVALRCDPISGHVSLFWYQQALGQGPEFLTYFQNEAQLDKSGLPSDRFFAERPEGSVSTLKIQRTQQEDSAVYLCASSLAPGFYEQYFGPGTRLTVT.